This paragraph reports one TCR beta chain. What it binds is unknown. Measured with immunoSEQ multiplex PCR; TCRdb has only the in-frame clones, and not every one. This sample has roughly 110,000 clones; roughly 87% occur once, and the top ten carry roughly 0.64%. This entry is derived from a study of graft-versus-host responses after intestinal transplantation. Regarding the study as a whole: Recipient bone marrow held GvH clones, some seen earlier in ileum or blood.

Unmatched junction bases numbered 2, after V lost 0 bases and J lost 4 bases. There are 14 residues in the CDR3. Germline CDR1 MNHEY, CDR2 SVGAGI. This TCR came from a human donor who was the organ donor for an intestinal transplant. Here the sequenced sample was unstimulated CD4+ T cells sorted from spleen or lymph node cells, taken before transplant. The chain uses TRBV6-5 and TRBJ1-2, with 7 positions matching TRBD1. CDR3 residues: CASSYSGQLYGYTF. CDR3 nucleotides: TGTGCCAGCAGTTACTCGGGACAGCTCTATGGCTACACCTTC.